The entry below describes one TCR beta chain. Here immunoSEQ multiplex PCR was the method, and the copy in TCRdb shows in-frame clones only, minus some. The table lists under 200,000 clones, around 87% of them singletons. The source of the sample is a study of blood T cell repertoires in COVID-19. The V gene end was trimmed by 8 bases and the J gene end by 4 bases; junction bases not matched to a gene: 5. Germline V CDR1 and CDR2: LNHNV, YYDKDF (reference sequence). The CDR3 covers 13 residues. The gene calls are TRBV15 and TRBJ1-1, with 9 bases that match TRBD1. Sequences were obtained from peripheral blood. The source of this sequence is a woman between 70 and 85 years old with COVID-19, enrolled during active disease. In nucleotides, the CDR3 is TGTGCCACCCGGACAGGGGTAGGCACTGAAGCTTTCTTT. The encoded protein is CATRTGVGTEAFF.